This TCR beta chain is from a study of T cell responses to AZD1222 COVID-19 vaccine. Repertoires were generated with immunoSEQ multiplex PCR, while TCRdb's copy carries only in-frame clones and drops some. Here the sample spans under 80,000 clones, about 91% being singletons. This TCR derives from an adult in good health. The input for sequencing was peripheral blood, taken on day 0 of AZD1222 vaccination.

The CDR3 sequence: CSVVVNNEQFF. DNA of the CDR3: TGCAGCGTTGTGGTCAACAATGAGCAGTTCTTC. The rearrangement uses TRBV29-1 and TRBJ2-1; D is unclear. The V end was cut by 4 bases, the J end by 5 bases, with 6 bases between. CDR1 and CDR2 (germline): SQVTM, ANQGSEA. The CDR3 runs 11 residues.